This T cell receptor beta chain came from a study of blood T cell repertoires in COVID-19. Study information: Donors in the United States, Italy and Spain gave samples during acute or convalescent COVID-19. T cells, B-cell-depleted T cells, or PBMCs provided the cDNA or gDNA that served as material.

Germline V gene sequence: CDR1 MNHEY, CDR2 SVGEGT. V was shortened by 4 bases and J by 9 bases, with 16 bases between the two germline ends. The CDR3 extends over 13 amino acids. Participants spanned ages about 18 to 90 years and resided in some 22 US areas. Produced via immunoSEQ multiplex PCR; TCRdb's table is partial and in-frame only. The repertoire holds around 220,000 clones, with around 90% as singletons. Sequenced material: PBMCs or T cells enriched from blood (not recorded which). This receptor was obtained from a woman aged 25 to 39 with acute COVID-19. The V call is TRBV6-2 or TRBV6-3, the J call TRBJ2-7; D is undetermined. DNA for the CDR3: TGTGCCAGCAGTTCCCTCTATAGTGAATGGCAGTACTTC. Protein product: CASSSLYSEWQYF.